This T cell receptor beta chain was identified in a study of blood T cell repertoires in COVID-19. The protocol was immunoSEQ multiplex PCR, while the TCRdb copy is restricted to in-frame clones and leaves out a portion. The table lists about 120,000 clones, roughly 83% of them singletons. The sequencing sample was made of peripheral blood. The TCR sequence derives from a man in his thirties or forties with acute or convalescent COVID-19.

The DNA for the CDR3 is TGCGCCAGCAGCCAGTGGACCGGACAGGTCTTGAACACTGAAGCTTTCTTT. Protein: CASSQWTGQVLNTEAFF. The V call is TRBV4-1, the J call TRBJ1-1, with 7 bases fitting TRBD1. The junction had 10 bases not matched to a gene; V was cut back by 3 bases and J by 0 bases. Germline V gene data show CDR1 as MGHRA and CDR2 as YSYEKL. CDR3 length: 17 residues.